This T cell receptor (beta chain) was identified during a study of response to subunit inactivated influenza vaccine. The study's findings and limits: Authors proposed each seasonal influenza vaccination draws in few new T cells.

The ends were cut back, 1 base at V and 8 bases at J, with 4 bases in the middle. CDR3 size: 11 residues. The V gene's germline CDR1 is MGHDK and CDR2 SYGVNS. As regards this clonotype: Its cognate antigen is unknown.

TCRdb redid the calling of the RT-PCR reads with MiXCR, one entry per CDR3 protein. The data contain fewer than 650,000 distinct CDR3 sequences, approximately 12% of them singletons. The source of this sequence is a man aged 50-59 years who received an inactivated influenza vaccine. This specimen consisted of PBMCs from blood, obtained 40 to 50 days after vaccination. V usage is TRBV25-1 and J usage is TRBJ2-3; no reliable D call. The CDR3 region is CASSEFVTQYF. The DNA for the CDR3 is TGTGCCAGCAGTGAATTTGTTACGCAGTATTTT.